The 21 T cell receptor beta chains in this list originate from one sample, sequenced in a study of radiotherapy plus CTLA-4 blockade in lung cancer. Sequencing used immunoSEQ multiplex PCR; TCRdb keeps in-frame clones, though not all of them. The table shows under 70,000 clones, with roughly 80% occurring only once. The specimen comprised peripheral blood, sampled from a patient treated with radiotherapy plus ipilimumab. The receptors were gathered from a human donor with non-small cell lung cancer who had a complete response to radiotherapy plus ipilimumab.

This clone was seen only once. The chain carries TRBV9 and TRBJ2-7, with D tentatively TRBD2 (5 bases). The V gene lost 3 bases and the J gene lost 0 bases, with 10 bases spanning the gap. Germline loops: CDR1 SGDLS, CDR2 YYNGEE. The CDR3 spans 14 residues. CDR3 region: CASSGGLSSYEQYF. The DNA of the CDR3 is TGTGCCAGCAGCGGCGGACTGAGCTCCTACGAGCAGTACTTC.

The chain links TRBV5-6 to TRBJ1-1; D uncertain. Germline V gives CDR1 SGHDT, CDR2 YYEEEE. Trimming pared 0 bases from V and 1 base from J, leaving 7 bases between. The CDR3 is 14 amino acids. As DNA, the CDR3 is TGTGCCAGCAGCTTGGAATCCGGGAACACTGAAGCTTTCTTT. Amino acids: CASSLESGNTEAFF.

The CDR3 nucleotides are TGCGCCAGCAGCTTACAGGGGTCAGGGGCAGATACGCAGTATTTT. This gives the protein CASSLQGSGADTQYF. The chain employs TRBV5-1 and TRBJ2-3, with 7 bases identical to TRBD1. The V and J ends lost 2 bases and 4 bases, in that order; junction bases with no gene match: 7. Germline values: CDR1 SGHRS, CDR2 YFSETQ. The CDR3 spans 15 residues.

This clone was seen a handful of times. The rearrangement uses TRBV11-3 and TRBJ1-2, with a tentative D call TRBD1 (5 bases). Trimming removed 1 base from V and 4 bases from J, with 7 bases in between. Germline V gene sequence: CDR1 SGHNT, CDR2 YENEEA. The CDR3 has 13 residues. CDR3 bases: TGTGCCAGCAGCTTAGTGGGGCTCTATGGCTACACCTTC. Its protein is CASSLVGLYGYTF.

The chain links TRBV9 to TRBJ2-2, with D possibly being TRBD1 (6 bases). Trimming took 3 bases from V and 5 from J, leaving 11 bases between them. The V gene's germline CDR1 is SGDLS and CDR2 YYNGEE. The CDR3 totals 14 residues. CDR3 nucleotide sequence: TGTGCCAGCAGCGCCCGGACAGAGACCGGGGAGCTGTTTTTT. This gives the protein CASSARTETGELFF.

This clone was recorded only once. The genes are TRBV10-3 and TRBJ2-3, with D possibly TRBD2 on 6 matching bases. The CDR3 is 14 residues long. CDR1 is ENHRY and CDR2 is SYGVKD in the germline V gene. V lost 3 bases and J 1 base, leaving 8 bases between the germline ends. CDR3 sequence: CAISEGLRTDTQYF. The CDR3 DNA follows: TGTGCCATCAGTGAAGGACTACGCACAGATACGCAGTATTTT.

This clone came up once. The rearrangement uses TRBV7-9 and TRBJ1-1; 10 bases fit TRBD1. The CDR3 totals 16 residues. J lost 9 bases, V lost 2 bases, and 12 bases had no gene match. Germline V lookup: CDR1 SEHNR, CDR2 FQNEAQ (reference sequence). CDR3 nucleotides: TGTGCCAGCAGCTTAACCCCCGGGACAGGGGTTGCTAAAGCTTTCTTT. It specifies CASSLTPGTGVAKAFF.

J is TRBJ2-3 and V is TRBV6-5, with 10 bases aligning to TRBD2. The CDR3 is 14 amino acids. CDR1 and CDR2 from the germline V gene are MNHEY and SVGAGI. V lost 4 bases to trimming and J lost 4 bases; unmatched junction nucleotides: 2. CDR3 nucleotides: TGTGCCAGCAGTTTGGGGACTAGCGCAGATACGCAGTATTTT. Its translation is CASSLGTSADTQYF.

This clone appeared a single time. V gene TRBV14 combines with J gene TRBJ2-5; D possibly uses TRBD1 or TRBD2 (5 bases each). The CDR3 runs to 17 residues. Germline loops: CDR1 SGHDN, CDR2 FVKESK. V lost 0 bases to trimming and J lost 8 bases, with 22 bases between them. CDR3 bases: TGTGCCAGCAGCCAAGAGCGCACCCGGGACGGTCCCGGAACCCAGTACTTC. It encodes CASSQERTRDGPGTQYF.

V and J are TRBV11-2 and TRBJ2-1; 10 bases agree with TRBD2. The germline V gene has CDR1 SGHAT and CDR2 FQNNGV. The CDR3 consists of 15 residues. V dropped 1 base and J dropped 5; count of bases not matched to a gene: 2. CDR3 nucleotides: TGTGCCAGCAGCTTAGGTGGGACTAGCGACAATGAGCAGTTCTTC. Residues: CASSLGGTSDNEQFF.

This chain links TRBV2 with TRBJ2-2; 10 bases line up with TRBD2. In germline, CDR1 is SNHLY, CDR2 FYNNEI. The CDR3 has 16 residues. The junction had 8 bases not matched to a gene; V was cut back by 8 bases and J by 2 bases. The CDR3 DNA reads TGTGCCAGCCGGGGACTAGCGCCCCGAAACACCGGGGAGCTGTTTTTT. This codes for CASRGLAPRNTGELFF.

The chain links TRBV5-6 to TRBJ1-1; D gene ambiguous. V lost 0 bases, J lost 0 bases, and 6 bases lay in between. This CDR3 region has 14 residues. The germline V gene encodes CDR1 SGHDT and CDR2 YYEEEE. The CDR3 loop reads CASSLDRMNTEAFF. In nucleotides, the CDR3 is TGTGCCAGCAGCTTGGACCGTATGAACACTGAAGCTTTCTTT.

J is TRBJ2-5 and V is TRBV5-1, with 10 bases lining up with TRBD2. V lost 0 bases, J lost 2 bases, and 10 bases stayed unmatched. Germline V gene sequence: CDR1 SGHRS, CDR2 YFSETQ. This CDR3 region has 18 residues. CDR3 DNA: TGCGCCAGCAGCTTGGGCCCCTTCCAACTAGCGGGACAAGAGACCCAGTACTTC. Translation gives CASSLGPFQLAGQETQYF. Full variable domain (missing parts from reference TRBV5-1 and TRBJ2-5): KAGVTQTPRYLIKTRGQQVTLSCSPISGHRSVSWYQQTPGQGLQFLFEYFSETQRNKGNFPGRFSGRQFSNSRSEMNVSTLELGDSALYLCASSLGPFQLAGQETQYFGPGTRLLVL.

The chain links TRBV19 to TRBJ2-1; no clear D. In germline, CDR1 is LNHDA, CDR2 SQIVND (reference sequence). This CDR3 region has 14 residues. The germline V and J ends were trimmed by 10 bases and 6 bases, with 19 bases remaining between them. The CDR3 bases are TGTGCCACCTCGTGGGGATTTTCAGGCAATGAGCAGTTCTTC. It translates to CATSWGFSGNEQFF.

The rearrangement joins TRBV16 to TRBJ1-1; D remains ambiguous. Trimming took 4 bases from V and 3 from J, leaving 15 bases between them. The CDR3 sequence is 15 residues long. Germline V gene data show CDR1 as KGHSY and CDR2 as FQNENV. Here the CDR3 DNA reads TGTGCCAGCAGCCCCAGGCCCGTGTCTGACACTGAAGCTTTCTTT. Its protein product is CASSPRPVSDTEAFF.

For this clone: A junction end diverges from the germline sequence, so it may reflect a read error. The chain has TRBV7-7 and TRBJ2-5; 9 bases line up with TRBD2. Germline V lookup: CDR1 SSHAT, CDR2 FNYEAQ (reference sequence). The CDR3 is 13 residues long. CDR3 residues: CASSPSGTGTQYF. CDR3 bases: TGTGCTAGCAGCCCTAGCGGGACGGGGACCCAGTACTTC.

DNA for the CDR3: TGCGCCAGCAGCTCCGAAGGTGAGCAGTTCTTC. Its protein product is CASSSEGEQFF. The V and J genes are TRBV5-1 and TRBJ2-1, with D unclear. Trimming cost V 3 bases and J 9 bases, with 7 bases left between them. CDR1 is SGHRS, CDR2 YFSETQ, per germline. This CDR3 spans 11 amino acids.

CDR3 protein: CASSQYGQGYGYTF. The CDR3 region has the DNA TGTGCCAGCAGCCAATACGGACAGGGGTATGGCTACACCTTC. The rearrangement joins TRBV16 to TRBJ1-2, with TRBD1 matching over 9 bases. There are 14 residues in the CDR3. V lost 1 base and J lost 5; bases outside the gene matches: 2. Looked up from germline, CDR1 is KGHSY and CDR2 is FQNENV.

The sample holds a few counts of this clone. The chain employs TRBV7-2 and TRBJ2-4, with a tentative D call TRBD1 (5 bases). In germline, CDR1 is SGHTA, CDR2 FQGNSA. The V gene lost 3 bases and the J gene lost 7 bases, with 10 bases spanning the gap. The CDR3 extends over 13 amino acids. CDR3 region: CASSFDSRNIQYF. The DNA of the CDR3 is TGTGCCAGCAGCTTCGACAGTCGCAACATTCAGTACTTC.

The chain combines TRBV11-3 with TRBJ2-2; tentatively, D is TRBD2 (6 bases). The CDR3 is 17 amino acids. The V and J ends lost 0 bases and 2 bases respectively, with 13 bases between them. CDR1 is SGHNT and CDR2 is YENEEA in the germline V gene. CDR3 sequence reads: CASSLDLGGINTGELFF. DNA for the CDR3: TGTGCCAGCAGCTTAGATCTGGGGGGTATAAACACCGGGGAGCTGTTTTTT.

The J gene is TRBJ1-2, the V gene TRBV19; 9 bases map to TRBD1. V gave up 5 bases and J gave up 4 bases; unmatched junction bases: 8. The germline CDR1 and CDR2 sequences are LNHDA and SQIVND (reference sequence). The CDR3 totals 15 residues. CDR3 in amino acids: CASSAGGQGAYGYTF. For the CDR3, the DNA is TGTGCCAGTAGTGCGGGGGGACAGGGCGCCTATGGCTACACCTTC.